This T cell receptor beta chain was captured by sequencing in a study of cytomegalovirus exposure and HLA in healthy donors. Looking at the study overall: Clustering assigned 70% to 90% of the approximately 370 genotyped donors to the Caucasian-associated ancestry cluster.

General study findings and limits: A later analysis revealed that TCR association rates differed between HLA loci, peaking at DRB1 and bottoming out at HLA-C. Many donors shared some public TCRs, even though most TCR sequences were rare. Analysis was carried out at a later point, and it linked a missense DCLRE1C variant to TCR beta V- and J-gene trimming.

About this clone: The antigen remains undetermined.

In the PCR, 60 Vbeta and 13 Jbeta primers were used. Libraries were prepared by immunoSEQ multiplex PCR; TCRdb keeps only in-frame clonotypes and omits some of them. The sample holds 200,000 or so clones, around 80% seen once. This CDR3 comprises 13 residues. Germline-derived CDR1 and CDR2 are SGHNT and YYREEE (reference sequence). With 2 bases removed from V and 6 bases from J, the gap between germline ends came to 11 bases. Sequencing used PBMCs. This TCR derives from a male donor in good health and CMV-seronegative. This chain connects TRBV5-4 to TRBJ1-1; no definite D call. The CDR3: CASSFGQISEAFF. The CDR3 nucleotides read TGTGCCAGCAGCTTTGGTCAGATATCTGAAGCTTTCTTT.